This T cell receptor (beta chain) was retrieved from a study of technical replicates of blood from several donors. The CDR3 is made up of 18 amino acids. Looked up from germline, CDR1 is SGHDN and CDR2 is FVKESK. V gave up 4 bases and J gave up 1 base; unmatched junction bases: 13. TCRdb's copy holds only in-frame clones and misses some; the assay was immunoSEQ multiplex PCR. The data hold 91,000 or so clones, with approximately 94% observed a single time. This sequence was found in a human donor in good health. The J gene is TRBJ2-1, the V gene TRBV14; 7 nucleotides match TRBD2. The sequenced sample consisted of T cells isolated from PBMCs. CDR3 loop: CASSPKTPSGPSYNEQFF. CDR3 in DNA: TGTGCCAGCAGCCCAAAGACCCCTAGCGGACCTTCCTACAATGAGCAGTTCTTC.